This is a list of T cell receptor beta chains from one sample in a study of immune evolution from preneoplasia to lung adenocarcinoma. Clones were sequenced by immunoSEQ multiplex PCR, and TCRdb holds only the in-frame ones, with some missing. The sample consists of about 6,500 clones, nearly 75% of them appearing once. The sequencing sample was made of FFPE lung adenocarcinoma in situ tissue. Every receptor here comes from a donor older than 65 with lung adenocarcinoma. Both conserved end residues are part of each CDR3. A D gene is named only where the DNA matches it firmly. For some rows the clone size is stated as once, few or many, or as a class when expanded; others skip it.

DNA,CDR3,size,V,J,D
TGTGCCAGCAGCTCAGGGGATATTCCTGAAGCTTTCTTT,CASSSGDIPEAFF,few,TRBV9,TRBJ1-1,.
TGTGCCAGTAGCCCCACAGGACTCAACACTGAAGCTTTCTTT,CASSPTGLNTEAFF,.,TRBV19,TRBJ1-1,.
TGTGCCAGCCGCCCGGGACGGATGCAAGAGACCCAGTACTTC,CASRPGRMQETQYF,.,TRBV18,TRBJ2-5,.
TGTGCCAGCAGCTTACGATCCCACCAACTAGCGGGAGGGCGGGGTGAGCAGTTCTTC,CASSLRSHQLAGGRGEQFF,once,TRBV7-2,TRBJ2-1,TRBD2
TGCAGCGTCACAGATTCTACTCGGGGTAATACGCAGTATTTT,CSVTDSTRGNTQYF,.,TRBV29-1,TRBJ2-3,.
TGTGCCAGCAGCCTATGGGCAGGTGTCCCCGAGCAGTACTTC,CASSLWAGVPEQYF,.,TRBV7-9,TRBJ2-7,.
TGTGCCAGCAGTTCATCAACAGGGGGGCAGCCCCAGCATTTT,CASSSSTGGQPQHF,.,TRBV6-1,TRBJ1-5,TRBD1
TGTGCCAGCAGTGAGGGGAATGCCTACGAGCAGTACTTC,CASSEGNAYEQYF,.,TRBV6-5,TRBJ2-7,.
TGCGCCAGCAGTTTTGGCGGGGCAACTAATGAAAAACTGTTTTTT,CASSFGGATNEKLFF,few,TRBV5-1,TRBJ1-4,.
TGTGCCAGTAGTAATTTCGGGACAGGGGGCAATTCCGGTCAGCCCCAGCATTTT,CASSNFGTGGNSGQPQHF,once,TRBV19,TRBJ1-5,TRBD1
TGTGCCAGCAGCGCGAGGCCCGGGACAGGTCGGTATGGCTACACTTTC,CASSARPGTGRYGYTF,.,TRBV9,TRBJ1-2,TRBD1
TGTGCCACCAGCATAAGGGACAGGGTATACGAGCAGTACTTC,CATSIRDRVYEQYF,.,TRBV15,TRBJ2-7,TRBD1
TGTGCCAGTCCCACCGACCTAGGACAGGGAGGCGGCTACACCTTC,CASPTDLGQGGGYTF,once,TRBV6-1,TRBJ1-2,TRBD1
TGTGCCAGCAGCTACTCAGACTACGAGCAGTACTTC,CASSYSDYEQYF,few,TRBV11-2,TRBJ2-7,.
TGTGCCAGCAGTGCGGACAGTAACTATGGCTACACCTTC,CASSADSNYGYTF,.,TRBV25-1,TRBJ1-2,.
TGCGCCAGCAATCCGGGACACGCGAACACCGGGGAGCTGTTTTTT,CASNPGHANTGELFF,.,TRBV5-1,TRBJ2-2,.
TGCGCCAGCAGCCAAGATCTTTATCGGGGGAACACTGAAGCTTTCTTT,CASSQDLYRGNTEAFF,once,TRBV4-1,TRBJ1-1,.
TGTGCCAGCAGCCCGGGACTAGCGGGGGGTGAGACCCAGTACTTC,CASSPGLAGGETQYF,.,TRBV7-9,TRBJ2-5,TRBD2
TGCGCCAGCAGGTTAACCGGGACAGCTCCCACAGATACGCAGTATTTT,CASRLTGTAPTDTQYF,.,TRBV5-1,TRBJ2-3,TRBD1
TGTGCCAGCAGCTTAGTGGCGGGAGGCCCCTACGAGCAGTACTTC,CASSLVAGGPYEQYF,.,TRBV7-2,TRBJ2-7,TRBD2
TGCGCCAGCAGCTTGGACAGCCTTAACACTGAAGCTTTCTTT,CASSLDSLNTEAFF,.,TRBV5-1,TRBJ1-1,.